This T cell receptor beta chain was observed in a study of cytomegalovirus exposure and HLA in healthy donors. Study outcomes and limitations: That first-cohort TCR clusters tended to co-occur in the 120 or so validation repertoires was found in a later analysis. Accounts indicate the classifier identified cytomegalovirus status with strong specificity and sensitivity.

V was shortened by 3 bases and J by 3 bases, with 9 bases between the two germline ends. The CDR3 is 13 amino acids. Germline V CDR1 and CDR2: KGHSH, LQKENI. Libraries were prepared by immunoSEQ multiplex PCR; TCRdb keeps only in-frame clonotypes and omits some of them. The sample consists of 120,000 to 150,000 clones, roughly 90% of them appearing once. In the case of this clone: As yet, its antigen is unknown.

Separate from the roughly 720-subject first cohort was the approximately 120-subject validation cohort, to which the donors belonged. The source is a young man in good health and CMV-seronegative. V is TRBV18 and J is TRBJ2-7, with D perhaps matching TRBD1 (5 bases). Sequenced sample: PBMCs. The CDR3 loop reads CASSPEQVYEQYF. The CDR3 DNA reads as TGTGCCAGCTCACCGGAACAGGTCTACGAGCAGTACTTC.